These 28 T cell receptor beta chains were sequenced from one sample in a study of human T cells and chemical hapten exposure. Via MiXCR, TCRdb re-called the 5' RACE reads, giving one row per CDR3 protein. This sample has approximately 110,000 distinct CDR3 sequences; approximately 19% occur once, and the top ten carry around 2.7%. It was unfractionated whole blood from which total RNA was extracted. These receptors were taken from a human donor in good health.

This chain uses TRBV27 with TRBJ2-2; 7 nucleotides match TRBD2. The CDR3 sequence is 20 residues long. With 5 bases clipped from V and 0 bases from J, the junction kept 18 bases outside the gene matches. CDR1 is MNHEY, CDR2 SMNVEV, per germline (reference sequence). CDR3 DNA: TGTGCCAGCAGTCCCACCCGAGGTTGGTCTAGCGGCGCGAACACCGGGGAGCTGTTTTTT. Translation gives CASSPTRGWSSGANTGELFF.

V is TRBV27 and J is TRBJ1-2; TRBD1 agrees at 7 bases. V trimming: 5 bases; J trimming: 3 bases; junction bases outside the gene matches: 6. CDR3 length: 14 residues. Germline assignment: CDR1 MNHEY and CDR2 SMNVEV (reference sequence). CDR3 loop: CASSPRDRYYGYTF. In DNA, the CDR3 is TGTGCCAGCAGTCCCAGGGACAGATACTATGGCTACACCTTC.

This CDR3 reads CSARGLAGGFNEQFF. In DNA, the CDR3 is TGCAGTGCTAGAGGACTAGCGGGAGGGTTCAATGAGCAGTTCTTC. J is TRBJ2-1 and V is TRBV20-1; TRBD2 agrees at 14 bases. CDR1 and CDR2 (germline): DFQATT, SNEGSKA (reference sequence). This CDR3 comprises 15 residues. The V gene end was trimmed by 1 base and the J gene end by 6 bases; junction bases not matched to a gene: 2.

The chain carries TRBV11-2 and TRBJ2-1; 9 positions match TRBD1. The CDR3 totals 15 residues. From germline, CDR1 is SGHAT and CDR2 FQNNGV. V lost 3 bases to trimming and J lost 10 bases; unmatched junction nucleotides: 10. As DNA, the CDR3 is TGTGCCAGCAGCTTTGGACAGGGGCCGTCGTGGGAGCAGTTCTTC. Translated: CASSFGQGPSWEQFF.

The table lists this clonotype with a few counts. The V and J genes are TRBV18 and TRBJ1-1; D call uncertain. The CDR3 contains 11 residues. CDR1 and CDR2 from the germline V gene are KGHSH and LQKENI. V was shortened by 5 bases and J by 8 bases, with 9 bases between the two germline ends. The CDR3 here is CASSKGREAFF. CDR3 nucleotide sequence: TGTGCCAGCTCAAAGGGCAGGGAAGCTTTCTTT.

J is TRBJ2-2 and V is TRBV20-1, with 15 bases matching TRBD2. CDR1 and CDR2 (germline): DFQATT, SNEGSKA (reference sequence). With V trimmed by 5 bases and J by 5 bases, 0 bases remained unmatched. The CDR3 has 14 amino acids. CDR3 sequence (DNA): TGCAGTGCTGGGACTAGCGGGAGGACCGGGGAGCTGTTTTTT. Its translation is CSAGTSGRTGELFF.

The CDR3 nucleotides are TGCGCCAGCAGTTTTGACGGTCGCCAAGAGACCCAGTACTTC. Protein: CASSFDGRQETQYF. The genes are TRBV5-1 and TRBJ2-5; D unclear. CDR1 is SGHRS, CDR2 YFSETQ, per germline. V lost 5 bases and J 1 base, leaving 12 bases between the germline ends. The CDR3 sequence is 14 residues long.

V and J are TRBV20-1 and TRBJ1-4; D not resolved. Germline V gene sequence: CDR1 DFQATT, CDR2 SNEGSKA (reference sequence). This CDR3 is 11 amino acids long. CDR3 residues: CVARGNEKLFF. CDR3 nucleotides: TGCGTTGCCCGTGGTAATGAAAAACTGTTTTTT.

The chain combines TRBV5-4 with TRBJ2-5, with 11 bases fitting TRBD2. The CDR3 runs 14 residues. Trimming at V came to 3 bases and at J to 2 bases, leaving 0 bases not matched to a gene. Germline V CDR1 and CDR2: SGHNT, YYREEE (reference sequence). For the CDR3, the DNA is TGTGCCAGCAGCTGGACTAGCGGGCAAGAGACCCAGTACTTC. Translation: CASSWTSGQETQYF.

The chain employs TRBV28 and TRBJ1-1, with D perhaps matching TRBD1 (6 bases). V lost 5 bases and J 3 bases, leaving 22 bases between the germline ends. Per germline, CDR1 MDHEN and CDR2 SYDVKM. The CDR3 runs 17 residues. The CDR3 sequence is CASSPPSYRVMDTEAFF. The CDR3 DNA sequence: TGTGCCAGCAGTCCCCCCTCTTACAGGGTTATGGACACTGAAGCTTTCTTT.

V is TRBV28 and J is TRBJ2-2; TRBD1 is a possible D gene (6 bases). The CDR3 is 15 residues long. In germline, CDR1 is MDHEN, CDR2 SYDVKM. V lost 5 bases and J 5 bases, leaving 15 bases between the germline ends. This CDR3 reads CASSIRTGRTGELFF. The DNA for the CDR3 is TGTGCCAGCAGTATAAGAACAGGGCGAACCGGGGAGCTGTTTTTT.

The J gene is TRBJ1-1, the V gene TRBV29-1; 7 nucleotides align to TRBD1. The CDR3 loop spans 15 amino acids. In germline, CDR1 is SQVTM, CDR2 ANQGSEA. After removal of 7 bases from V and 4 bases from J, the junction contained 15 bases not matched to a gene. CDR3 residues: CSAQTAQGISTEAFF. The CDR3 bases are TGCAGCGCCCAAACCGCACAGGGGATCAGCACTGAAGCTTTCTTT.

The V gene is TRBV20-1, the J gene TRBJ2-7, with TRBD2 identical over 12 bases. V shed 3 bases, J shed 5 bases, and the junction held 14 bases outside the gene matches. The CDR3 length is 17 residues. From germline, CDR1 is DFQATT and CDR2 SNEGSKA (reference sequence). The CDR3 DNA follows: TGCAGTGCTAGCTGGAGGACTAGCGGGATCAGCAGCCACGAGCAGTACTTC. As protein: CSASWRTSGISSHEQYF.

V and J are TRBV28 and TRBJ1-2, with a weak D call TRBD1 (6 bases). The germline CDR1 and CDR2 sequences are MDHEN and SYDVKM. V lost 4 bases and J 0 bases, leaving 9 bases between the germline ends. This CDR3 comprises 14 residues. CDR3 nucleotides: TGTGCCAGCAGTTGGACAGTCACTAACTATGGCTACACCTTC. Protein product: CASSWTVTNYGYTF.

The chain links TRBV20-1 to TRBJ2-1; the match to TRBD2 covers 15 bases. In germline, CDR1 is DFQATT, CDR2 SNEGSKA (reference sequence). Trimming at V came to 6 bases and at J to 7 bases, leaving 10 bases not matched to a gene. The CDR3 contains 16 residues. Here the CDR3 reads CSAPSGTSGRLNEQFF. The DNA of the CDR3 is TGCAGTGCCCCCAGTGGGACTAGCGGGAGGTTGAATGAGCAGTTCTTC.

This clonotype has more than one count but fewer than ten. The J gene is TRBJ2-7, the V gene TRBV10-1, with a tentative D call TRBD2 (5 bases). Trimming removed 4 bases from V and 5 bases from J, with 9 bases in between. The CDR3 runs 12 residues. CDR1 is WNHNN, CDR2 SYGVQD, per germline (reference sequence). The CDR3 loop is CASSGGPNEQYF. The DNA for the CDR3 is TGCGCCAGCAGTGGCGGGCCCAACGAGCAGTACTTC.

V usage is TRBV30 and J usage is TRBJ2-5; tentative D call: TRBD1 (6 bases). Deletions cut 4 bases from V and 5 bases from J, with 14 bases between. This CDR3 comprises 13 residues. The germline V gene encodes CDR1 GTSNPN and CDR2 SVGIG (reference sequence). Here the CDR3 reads CAWNTGRQETQYF. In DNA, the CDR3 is TGTGCCTGGAATACAGGGCGCCAGGAGACCCAGTACTTC.

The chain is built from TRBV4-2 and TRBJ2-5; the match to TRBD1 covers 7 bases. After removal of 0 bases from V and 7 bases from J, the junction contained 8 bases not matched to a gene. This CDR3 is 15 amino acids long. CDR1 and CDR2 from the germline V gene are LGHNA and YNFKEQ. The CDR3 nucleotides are TGTGCCAGCAGCCAAGATCAGGGACAGCCGGCGACCCAGTACTTC. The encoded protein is CASSQDQGQPATQYF.

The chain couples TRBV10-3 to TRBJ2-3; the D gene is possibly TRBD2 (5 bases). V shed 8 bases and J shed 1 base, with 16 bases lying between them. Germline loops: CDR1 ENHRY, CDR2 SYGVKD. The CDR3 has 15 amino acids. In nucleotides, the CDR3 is TGTGCCATCGGAGGATTATTCCCACGCACAGATACGCAGTATTTT. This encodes CAIGGLFPRTDTQYF.

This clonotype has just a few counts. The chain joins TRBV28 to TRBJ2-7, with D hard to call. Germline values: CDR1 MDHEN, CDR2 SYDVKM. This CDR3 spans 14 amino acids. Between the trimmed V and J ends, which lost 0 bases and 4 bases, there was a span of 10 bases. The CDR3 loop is CASSLWRQQYEQYF. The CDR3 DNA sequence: TGTGCCAGCAGTTTATGGAGGCAGCAGTACGAGCAGTACTTC.

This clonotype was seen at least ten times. CDR3 residues: CASSSPRDRNQPQHF. The CDR3 coding sequence is TGTGCCAGCAGTTCCCCCCGGGACCGAAATCAGCCCCAGCATTTT. V usage is TRBV12-3 or TRBV12-4 and J usage is TRBJ1-5; perhaps TRBD1 as D (5 bases). CDR3 size: 15 residues. Between the trimmed V and J ends, which lost 4 bases and 4 bases, there was a span of 14 bases.

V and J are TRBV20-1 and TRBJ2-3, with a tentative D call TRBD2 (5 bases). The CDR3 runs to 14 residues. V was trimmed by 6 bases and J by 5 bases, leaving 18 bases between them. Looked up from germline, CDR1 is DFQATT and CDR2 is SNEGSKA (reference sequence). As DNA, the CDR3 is TGCAGTGCCCCGGACCCGGAGGCGGGAGATACGCAGTATTTT. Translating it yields CSAPDPEAGDTQYF.

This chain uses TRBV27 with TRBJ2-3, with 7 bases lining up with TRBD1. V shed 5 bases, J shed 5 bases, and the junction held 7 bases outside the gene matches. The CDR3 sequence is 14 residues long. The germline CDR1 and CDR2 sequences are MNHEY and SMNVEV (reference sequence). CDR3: CASSPNRGIDTQYF. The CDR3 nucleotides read TGTGCCAGCAGTCCGAACAGGGGTATAGATACGCAGTATTTT.

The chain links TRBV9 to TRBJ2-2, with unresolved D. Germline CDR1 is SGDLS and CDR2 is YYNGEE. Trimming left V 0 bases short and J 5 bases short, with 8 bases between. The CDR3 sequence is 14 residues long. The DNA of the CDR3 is TGTGCCAGCAGCGTAGCTAGAGCGACCGGGGAGCTGTTTTTT. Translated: CASSVARATGELFF.

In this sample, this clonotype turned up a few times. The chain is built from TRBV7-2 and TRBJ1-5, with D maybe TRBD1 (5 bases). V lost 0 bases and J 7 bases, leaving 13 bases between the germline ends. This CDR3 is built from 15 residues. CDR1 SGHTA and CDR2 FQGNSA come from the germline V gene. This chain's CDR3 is CASSLAWAGRQPQHF. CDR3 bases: TGTGCCAGCAGCTTAGCTTGGGCAGGGCGGCAGCCCCAGCATTTT.

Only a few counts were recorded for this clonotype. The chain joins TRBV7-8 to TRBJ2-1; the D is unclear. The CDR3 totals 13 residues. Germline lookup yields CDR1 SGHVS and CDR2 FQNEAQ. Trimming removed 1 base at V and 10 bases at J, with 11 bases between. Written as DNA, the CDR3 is TGTGCCAGCAGCTTAGTTAGAGGTTTAGAGCAGTTCTTC. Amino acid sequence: CASSLVRGLEQFF. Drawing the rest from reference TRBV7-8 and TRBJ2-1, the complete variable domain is GAGVSQSPRYKVAKRGQDVALRCDPISGHVSLFWYQQALGQGPEFLTYFQNEAQLDKSGLPSDRFFAERPEGSVSTLKIQRTQQEDSAVYLCASSLVRGLEQFFGPGTRLTVL.

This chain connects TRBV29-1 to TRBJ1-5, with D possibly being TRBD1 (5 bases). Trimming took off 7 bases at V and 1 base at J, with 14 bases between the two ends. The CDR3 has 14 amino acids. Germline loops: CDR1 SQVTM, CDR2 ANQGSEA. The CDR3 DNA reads TGCAGCGCAGGGATGGGGTCGAGCAATCAGCCCCAGCATTTT. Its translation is CSAGMGSSNQPQHF.

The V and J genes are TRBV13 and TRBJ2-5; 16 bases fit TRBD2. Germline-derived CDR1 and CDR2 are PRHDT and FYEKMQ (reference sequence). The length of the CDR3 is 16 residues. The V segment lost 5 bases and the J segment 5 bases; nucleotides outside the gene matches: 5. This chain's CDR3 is CASSQGTSGRVETQYF. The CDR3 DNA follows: TGTGCCAGCAGCCAAGGGACTAGCGGGAGGGTGGAGACCCAGTACTTC.